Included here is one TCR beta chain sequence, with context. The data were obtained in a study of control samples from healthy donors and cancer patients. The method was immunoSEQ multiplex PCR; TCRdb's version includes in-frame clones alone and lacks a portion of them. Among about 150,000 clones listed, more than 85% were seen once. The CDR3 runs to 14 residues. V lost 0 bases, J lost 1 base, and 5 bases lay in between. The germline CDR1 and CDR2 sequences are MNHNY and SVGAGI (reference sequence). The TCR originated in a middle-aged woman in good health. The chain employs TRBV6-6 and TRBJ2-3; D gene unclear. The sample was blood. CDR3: CASSYSSRTDTQYF. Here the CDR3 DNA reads TGTGCCAGCAGTTACTCGAGCCGCACAGATACGCAGTATTTT.